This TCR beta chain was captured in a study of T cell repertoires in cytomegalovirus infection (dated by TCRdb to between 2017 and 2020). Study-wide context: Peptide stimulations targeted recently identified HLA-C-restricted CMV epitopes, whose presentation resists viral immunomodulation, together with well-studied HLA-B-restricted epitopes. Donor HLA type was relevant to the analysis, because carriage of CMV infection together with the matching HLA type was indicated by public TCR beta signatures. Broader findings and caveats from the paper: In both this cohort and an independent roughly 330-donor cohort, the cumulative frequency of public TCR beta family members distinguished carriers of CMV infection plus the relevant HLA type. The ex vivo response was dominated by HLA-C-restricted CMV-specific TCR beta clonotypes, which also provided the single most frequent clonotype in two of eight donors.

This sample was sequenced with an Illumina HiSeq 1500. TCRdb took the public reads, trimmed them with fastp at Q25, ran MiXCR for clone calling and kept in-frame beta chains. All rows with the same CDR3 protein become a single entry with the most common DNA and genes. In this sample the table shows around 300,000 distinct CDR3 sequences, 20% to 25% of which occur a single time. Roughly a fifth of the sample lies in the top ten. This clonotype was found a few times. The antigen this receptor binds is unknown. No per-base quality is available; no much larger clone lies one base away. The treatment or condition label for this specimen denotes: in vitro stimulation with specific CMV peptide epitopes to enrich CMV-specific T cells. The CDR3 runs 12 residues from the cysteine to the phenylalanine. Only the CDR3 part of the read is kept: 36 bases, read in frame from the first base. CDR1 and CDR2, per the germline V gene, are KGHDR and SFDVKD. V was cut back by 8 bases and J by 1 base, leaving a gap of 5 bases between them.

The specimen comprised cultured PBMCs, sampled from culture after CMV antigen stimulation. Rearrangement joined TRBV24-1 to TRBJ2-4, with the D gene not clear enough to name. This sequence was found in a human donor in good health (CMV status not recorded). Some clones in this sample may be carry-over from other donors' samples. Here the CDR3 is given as CATKDAKNIQYF. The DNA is TGTGCCACCAAGGATGCCAAAAACATTCAGTACTTC.